Below, 32 T cell receptor beta chains from the same sample are listed, as sequenced in a study of cytomegalovirus exposure and HLA in healthy donors. The PCR ran on 60 Vbeta and 13 Jbeta primers. Here immunoSEQ multiplex PCR was the method, and the copy in TCRdb shows in-frame clones only, minus some. Of 150,000 or so clones in the sample, 82% were seen once. Sequencing was carried out using PBMCs. All receptors come from a man aged 25-45 years in good health and CMV-seropositive.

In its sample, this clone was seen a few times. The chain uses TRBV6-1 and TRBJ1-6; 9 bases align to TRBD1. CDR1 is MNHNS, CDR2 SASEGT, per germline. This CDR3 spans 16 amino acids. The V segment lost 3 bases and the J segment 5 bases; nucleotides outside the gene matches: 5. The CDR3 DNA is TGTGCCAGCAGTGAGGACAGGGGAGGGCATAATTCACCCCTCCACTTT. Protein sequence: CASSEDRGGHNSPLHF.

The chain carries TRBV10-1 and TRBJ2-1; 7 bases fit TRBD2. The CDR3 sequence is 18 residues long. The V gene end was trimmed by 6 bases and the J gene end by 9 bases; junction bases not matched to a gene: 23. Per the germline V gene, CDR1 is WNHNN and CDR2 is SYGVQD (reference sequence). The CDR3 reads CASSGRSRADAGEGEQFF. The CDR3 bases are TGCGCCAGCAGCGGGAGGAGCCGCGCGGACGCGGGGGAGGGTGAGCAGTTCTTC.

The rearrangement links TRBV12-5 to TRBJ2-7, with TRBD1 matching 11 bases. This CDR3 comprises 17 residues. Germline V CDR1 and CDR2: LGHNT, FRNRAP. Trimming took 4 bases from V and 5 from J; bases not matched to a gene: 13. Here the CDR3 reads CASGSRNRDRGLHEQYF. CDR3 DNA sequence: TGTGCTAGTGGTTCGAGAAACCGGGACAGGGGGTTACACGAGCAGTACTTC.

The rearrangement links TRBV10-3 to TRBJ1-1; D perhaps matches TRBD1 (5 bases). The CDR3 covers 14 residues. Germline CDR1 ENHRY, CDR2 SYGVKD. Trimming pared 6 bases from V and 2 bases from J, leaving 13 bases between. In DNA form, the CDR3 reads TGTGCCATCAGCTTAACAGGAGTCAACACTGAAGCTTTCTTT. Translating it yields CAISLTGVNTEAFF.

The CDR3 DNA reads as TGTGCCAGCAGTTACCGAGCGGGGGACACTGAAGCTTTCTTT. It codes for CASSYRAGDTEAFF. The rearrangement links TRBV6-5 to TRBJ1-1, with D tentatively TRBD1 (5 bases). The CDR3 is 14 residues long. V lost 2 bases to trimming and J lost 3 bases, with 10 bases between them. The germline V gene has CDR1 MNHEY and CDR2 SVGAGI.

The rearrangement links TRBV10-2 to TRBJ2-7; 9 bases map to TRBD1. The V and J ends lost 7 bases and 5 bases, in that order; junction bases with no gene match: 9. The germline V gene encodes CDR1 WSHSY and CDR2 SAAADI. This CDR3 is built from 14 residues. The CDR3 region has the DNA TGCGCCAGCACCATGGGACAGGGAGTTAACGAGCAGTACTTC. Encoded protein: CASTMGQGVNEQYF.

The V call is TRBV2, the J call TRBJ2-3; 10 nucleotides line up with TRBD2. This CDR3 is 15 amino acids long. J was trimmed by 6 bases and V by 6 bases; bases with no gene match: 9. The germline gives CDR1 SNHLY, CDR2 FYNNEI. The CDR3 region has the DNA TGTGCCAGCAGACCGCTAGCGGGGGCAGGTGATACGCAGTATTTT. Its translation: CASRPLAGAGDTQYF.

The chain combines TRBV10-3 with TRBJ2-5; D is possibly TRBD1 (6 bases). CDR1 and CDR2 (germline): ENHRY, SYGVKD. V was clipped by 7 bases and J by 5 bases, with 17 bases between them. The CDR3 consists of 14 residues. The CDR3 region has the DNA TGTGCCATCACTCCAGGGGATGCTCGGGAGACCCAGTACTTC. Protein sequence: CAITPGDARETQYF.

This clone was detected only once. This chain uses TRBV9 with TRBJ2-3; 8 nucleotides line up with TRBD2. This CDR3 has 18 amino acids. Germline V lookup: CDR1 SGDLS, CDR2 YYNGEE. After removal of 4 bases from V and 0 bases from J, the junction contained 13 bases not matched to a gene. The CDR3 region is CASSPRTRGGISTDTQYF. The CDR3 coding sequence is TGTGCCAGCAGCCCGCGTACCCGGGGGGGTATAAGCACAGATACGCAGTATTTT.

The gene calls are TRBV7-2 and TRBJ2-1, with D perhaps TRBD1 (7 bases). CDR1 is SGHTA and CDR2 is FQGNSA in the germline V gene. The CDR3 sequence is 17 residues long. V was shortened by 5 bases and J by 5 bases, with 22 bases between the two germline ends. For the CDR3, the DNA is TGTGCCAGCAGCCCAGGGGGAGCGGGTAGGGTCCACAATGAGCAGTTCTTC. Translated, it gives CASSPGGAGRVHNEQFF.

The chain employs TRBV29-1 and TRBJ2-5, with 12 positions matching TRBD2. This CDR3 region has 14 residues. From germline, CDR1 is SQVTM and CDR2 ANQGSEA. Unmatched junction bases numbered 3, after V lost 3 bases and J lost 4 bases. The CDR3 sequence is CSVDQLAGGETQYF. The CDR3 DNA reads as TGCAGCGTTGATCAACTAGCGGGAGGAGAGACCCAGTACTTC. The variable domain in full, with the rest retrieved from reference TRBV29-1 and TRBJ2-5, is SAVISQKPSRDICQRGTSLTIQCQVDSQVTMMFWYRQQPGQSLTLIATANQGSEATYESGFVIDKFPISRPNLTFSTLTVSNMSPEDSSIYLCSVDQLAGGETQYFGPGTRLLVL.

This clone occurred once. The chain uses TRBV6-1 and TRBJ2-5; 9 nucleotides match TRBD1. The end of the DNA is better explained by TRBJ2-7, so the J call may be wrong. The CDR3 is 15 amino acids. Germline CDR1 is MNHNS and CDR2 is SASEGT. This CDR3 reads CASTRDRDPSYEQYF. CDR3 DNA: TGTGCCAGCACCCGGGACAGGGACCCTTCCTACGAGCAGTACTTC.

This clone was counted once. The gene calls are TRBV28 and TRBJ2-2; 7 nucleotides agree with TRBD1. Germline V lookup: CDR1 MDHEN, CDR2 SYDVKM. The CDR3 extends over 16 amino acids. With V trimmed by 8 bases and J by 4 bases, 13 bases remained unmatched. The CDR3 loop is CASLEYRGGSTGELFF. CDR3 coding DNA: TGTGCCAGCTTGGAGTACAGGGGTGGGAGCACCGGGGAGCTGTTTTTT.

The CDR3 loop reads CASSSGLGNQPQHF. CDR3 DNA: TGTGCCAGCAGCTCGGGACTCGGGAATCAGCCCCAGCATTTT. The chain uses TRBV7-6 and TRBJ1-5; tentatively, D is TRBD1 (5 bases). V shed 4 bases and J shed 4 bases, with 11 bases lying between them. The CDR3 is made up of 14 amino acids. Germline-derived CDR1 and CDR2 are SGHVS and FNYEAQ.

The chain combines TRBV4-1 with TRBJ2-3; 7 positions agree with TRBD2. The J segment lost 9 bases and the V segment lost 1 base, leaving 10 bases of the junction unmatched. The CDR3 has 15 residues. CDR1 and CDR2 (germline): MGHRA, YSYEKL. The CDR3 reads CASSQVRTSGDTQYF. The CDR3, as DNA: TGCGCCAGCAGCCAAGTAAGGACTAGTGGGGACACGCAGTATTTT.

This clone showed up just once. In nucleotides, the CDR3 is TGTGCCAGCAGCTCGGACAGGTCATCATCCTCCACAGATACGCAGTATTTT. Translating gives CASSSDRSSSSTDTQYF. The chain joins TRBV5-4 to TRBJ2-3; TRBD1 aligns across 7 bases. J lost 2 bases, V lost 3 bases, and 12 bases had no gene match. Per the germline V gene, CDR1 is SGHNT and CDR2 is YYREEE (reference sequence). CDR3 length: 17 amino acids.

V gene TRBV9 combines with J gene TRBJ1-2, with a possible D match to TRBD1 (5 bases). CDR3 length equals 14 residues. Germline V gene sequence: CDR1 SGDLS, CDR2 YYNGEE. V lost 0 bases and J lost 4, with 10 bases in between. The CDR3 loop reads CASSVEAGIYGYTF. CDR3 DNA: TGTGCCAGCAGCGTAGAGGCAGGGATCTATGGCTACACCTTC. Combining the CDR3 with reference TRBV9 and TRBJ1-2 gives the whole variable domain DSGVTQTPKHLITATGQRVTLRCSPRSGDLSVYWYQQSLDQGLQFLIQYYNGEERAKGNILERFSAQQFPDLHSELNLSSLELGDSALYFCASSVEAGIYGYTFGSGTRLTVV.

This clone was detected once. The chain uses TRBV10-1 and TRBJ2-4; D might be TRBD1 (6 bases). From germline, CDR1 is WNHNN and CDR2 SYGVQD (reference sequence). Deletions cut 3 bases from V and 2 bases from J, with 8 bases between. This CDR3 spans 14 amino acids. This CDR3 is CASSEGGTKNIQYF. CDR3 in DNA: TGCGCCAGCAGTGAAGGGGGAACCAAAAACATTCAGTACTTC.

The V call is TRBV7-3, the J call TRBJ2-7, with TRBD1 identical over 10 bases. After removal of 5 bases from V and 5 bases from J, the junction contained 6 bases not matched to a gene. The CDR3 is made up of 14 amino acids. Germline V gene sequence: CDR1 SGHTA, CDR2 FQGTGA. For the CDR3, the DNA is TGTGCCAGCAGCACCACCGGGACAGGGGACGAGCAGTACTTC. This gives the protein CASSTTGTGDEQYF. The entire variable domain, with the rest obtained from reference TRBV7-3 and TRBJ2-7, is as follows: GAGVSQTPSNKVTEKGKYVELRCDPISGHTALYWYRQSLGQGPEFLIYFQGTGAADDSGLPNDRFFAVRPEGSVSTLKIQRTERGDSAVYLCASSTTGTGDEQYFGPGTRLTVT.

The J gene is TRBJ1-4, the V gene TRBV29-1; TRBD1 agrees at 9 bases. CDR3 length: 12 residues. From germline, CDR1 is SQVTM and CDR2 ANQGSEA. Trimming cost V 6 bases and J 7 bases; bases outside gene matches: 3. CDR3 DNA sequence: TGCAGCGTACAGGGGGCGGGTGAAAAACTGTTTTTT. It yields the protein CSVQGAGEKLFF.

The rearrangement links TRBV6-1 to TRBJ2-1, with TRBD2 matching over 9 bases. This CDR3 has 15 residues. V shed 6 bases, J shed 10 bases, and the junction held 13 bases outside the gene matches. Germline V gene sequence: CDR1 MNHNS, CDR2 SASEGT. The CDR3 nucleotides read TGTGCCAGCAGCGGAGGTAGGCTAGCGGGAATCGAGCAGTTCTTC. Encoded protein: CASSGGRLAGIEQFF.

V is TRBV14 and J is TRBJ2-7; TRBD1 matches 8 bases. Unmatched junction bases numbered 9, after V lost 5 bases and J lost 6 bases. The CDR3 sequence is 14 residues long. Per the germline V gene, CDR1 is SGHDN and CDR2 is FVKESK. CDR3 in amino acids: CASSFPGQAPEQYF. CDR3 in DNA: TGTGCCAGCAGCTTTCCGGGACAGGCCCCCGAGCAGTACTTC.

V gene TRBV28 combines with J gene TRBJ2-3; 7 positions match TRBD2. The germline gives CDR1 MDHEN, CDR2 SYDVKM. This CDR3 has 14 amino acids. With V trimmed by 8 bases and J by 6 bases, 11 bases remained unmatched. The CDR3 here is CASVGDSGPDTQYF. CDR3 coding DNA: TGTGCCAGCGTTGGTGATAGCGGGCCGGATACGCAGTATTTT.

This rearrangement joins TRBV5-1 to TRBJ1-5; the D is unclear. There are 14 residues in the CDR3. The germline V gene has CDR1 SGHRS and CDR2 YFSETQ. Trimming removed 0 bases from V and 3 bases from J, with 7 bases in between. The CDR3 spells CASSLGGNNQPQHF. CDR3 coding DNA: TGCGCCAGCAGCTTGGGAGGAAACAATCAGCCCCAGCATTTT.

The chain has TRBV28 and TRBJ2-7; 7 positions agree with TRBD2. The CDR3 totals 16 residues. Germline values: CDR1 MDHEN, CDR2 SYDVKM. V dropped 7 bases and J dropped 1; count of bases not matched to a gene: 13. CDR3 coding DNA: TGTGCCAGCACCTATTCTCTGGGGGGGGGATCCTACGAGCAGTACTTC. Protein product: CASTYSLGGGSYEQYF.

The table lists this clone with a few counts. The CDR3 here is CASSLGLATDTQYF. The CDR3 DNA reads as TGTGCCAGCAGCTTGGGACTAGCGACAGATACGCAGTATTTT. This sequence joins TRBV7-3 and TRBJ2-3, with 10 bases matching TRBD2. CDR1 SGHTA and CDR2 FQGTGA come from the germline V gene. The CDR3 contains 14 residues. With 3 bases clipped from V and 3 bases from J, the junction kept 0 bases outside the gene matches.

The rearrangement links TRBV28 to TRBJ1-1, with D possibly being TRBD1 (6 bases). The CDR3 spans 15 residues. The V end was cut by 5 bases, the J end by 1 base, with 14 bases between. Germline CDR1 and CDR2: MDHEN and SYDVKM. Written as DNA, the CDR3 is TGTGCCAGCAGTCTGGGGGGGGCTGGGAACACTGAAGCTTTCTTT. It translates to CASSLGGAGNTEAFF.

The gene calls are TRBV11-1 and TRBJ2-1, with TRBD2 identical over 7 bases. V was clipped by 0 bases and J by 0 bases; unmatched bases: 2. Germline lookup yields CDR1 SGHAT and CDR2 FQDESV (reference sequence). This CDR3 region has 16 residues. In DNA, the CDR3 is TGTGCCAGCAGCTTAGCGCGGGGGAGCTCCTACAATGAGCAGTTCTTC. It encodes CASSLARGSSYNEQFF.

The V and J genes are TRBV9 and TRBJ2-1; 14 bases line up with TRBD2. The trim removed 3 bases at V and 9 bases at J, leaving 5 bases unmatched. This CDR3 has 15 amino acids. Germline V CDR1 and CDR2: SGDLS, YYNGEE. CDR3 DNA sequence: TGTGCCAGCAGCGCACGACTAGCGGGGGGGGGTGAGCAGTTCTTC. It is translated as CASSARLAGGGEQFF.

This clone was observed a single time. CDR3: CASTPGDGETQYF. The CDR3 coding sequence is TGCGCCAGCACGCCAGGGGATGGAGAGACCCAGTACTTC. The gene calls are TRBV5-1 and TRBJ2-5; D possibly corresponds to TRBD1 (6 bases). The CDR3 spans 13 residues. In germline, CDR1 is SGHRS, CDR2 YFSETQ. V lost 6 bases and J lost 4, with 13 bases in between. Combining the CDR3 with reference TRBV5-1 and TRBJ2-5 gives the whole variable domain KAGVTQTPRYLIKTRGQQVTLSCSPISGHRSVSWYQQTPGQGLQFLFEYFSETQRNKGNFPGRFSGRQFSNSRSEMNVSTLELGDSALYLCASTPGDGETQYFGPGTRLLVL.

The chain employs TRBV10-1 and TRBJ2-3; D is perhaps TRBD2 (6 bases). V was trimmed by 5 bases and J by 4 bases, leaving 13 bases between them. The germline CDR1 and CDR2 sequences are WNHNN and SYGVQD (reference sequence). The CDR3 runs to 14 residues. CDR3 residues: CASSPTSGADTQYF. The CDR3 DNA is TGCGCCAGCAGTCCGACTAGTGGGGCAGATACGCAGTATTTT.

This sequence joins TRBV19 and TRBJ2-1, with 10 bases matching TRBD2. The CDR3 extends over 16 amino acids. Looked up from germline, CDR1 is LNHDA and CDR2 is SQIVND (reference sequence). With 5 bases clipped from V and 7 bases from J, the junction kept 11 bases outside the gene matches. The CDR3: CASSGSGRASGNEQFF. The CDR3, as DNA: TGTGCCAGTAGTGGGAGCGGGAGGGCCTCGGGGAATGAGCAGTTCTTC.